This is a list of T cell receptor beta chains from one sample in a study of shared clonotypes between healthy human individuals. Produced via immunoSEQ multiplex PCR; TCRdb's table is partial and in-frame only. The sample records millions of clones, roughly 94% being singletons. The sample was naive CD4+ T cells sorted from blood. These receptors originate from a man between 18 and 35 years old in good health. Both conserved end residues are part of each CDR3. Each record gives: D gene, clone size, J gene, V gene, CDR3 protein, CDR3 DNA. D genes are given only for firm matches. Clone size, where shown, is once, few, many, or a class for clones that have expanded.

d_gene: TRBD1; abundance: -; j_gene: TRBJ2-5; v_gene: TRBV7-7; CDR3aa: CASSRTGVRETQYF; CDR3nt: TGTGCTAGCAGCCGGACAGGGGTCAGGGAGACCCAGTACTTC
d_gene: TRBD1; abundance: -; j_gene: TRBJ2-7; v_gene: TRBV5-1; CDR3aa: CASSPGQGNYEQYF; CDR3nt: TGCGCCAGCAGCCCTGGACAGGGTAACTACGAGCAGTACTTC
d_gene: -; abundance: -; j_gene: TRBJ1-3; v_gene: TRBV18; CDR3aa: CASSPFSVQISGNTIYF; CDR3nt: TGTGCCAGCTCACCATTTAGCGTGCAAATCTCTGGAAACACCATATATTTT
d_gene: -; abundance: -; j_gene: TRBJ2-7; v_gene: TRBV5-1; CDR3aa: CASSPETTTYEQYF; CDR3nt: TGCGCCAGCAGCCCGGAGACGACAACCTACGAGCAGTACTTC
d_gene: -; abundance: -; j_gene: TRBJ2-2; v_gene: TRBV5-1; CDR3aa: CASSAGARRLTGELFF; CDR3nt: TGCGCCAGCAGTGCAGGGGCCCGGCGGCTCACCGGGGAGCTGTTTTTT
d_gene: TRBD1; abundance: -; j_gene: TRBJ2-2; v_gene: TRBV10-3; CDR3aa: CAISQNRGTGELFF; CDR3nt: TGTGCCATCAGTCAAAACAGGGGCACCGGGGAGCTGTTTTTT
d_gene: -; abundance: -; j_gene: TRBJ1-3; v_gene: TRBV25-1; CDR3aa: CASSGYPPHHSGNTIYF; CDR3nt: TGTGCCAGCAGTGGGTACCCCCCTCACCACTCTGGAAACACCATATATTTT
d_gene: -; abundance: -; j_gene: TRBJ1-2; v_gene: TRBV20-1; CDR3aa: CSATSGGGRTF; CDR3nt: TGCAGTGCAACTTCCGGGGGGGGACGGACCTTC
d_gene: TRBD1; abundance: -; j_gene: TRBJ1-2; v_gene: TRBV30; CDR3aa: CAWKGQGRVHGYTF; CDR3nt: TGTGCCTGGAAAGGACAGGGGCGCGTTCATGGCTACACCTTC
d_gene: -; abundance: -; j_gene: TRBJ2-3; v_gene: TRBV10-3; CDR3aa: CATQKTGTSTDTQYF; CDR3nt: TGTGCCACCCAAAAAACAGGGACTAGCACAGATACGCAGTATTTT
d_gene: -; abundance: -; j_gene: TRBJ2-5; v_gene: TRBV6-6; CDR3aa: CASSTTGSKETQYF; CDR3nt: TGTGCCAGCAGTACAACAGGGTCCAAAGAGACCCAGTACTTC
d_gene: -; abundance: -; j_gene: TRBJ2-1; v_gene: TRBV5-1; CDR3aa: CASSLGQTSYNEQFF; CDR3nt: TGCGCCAGCAGCTTGGGCCAGACTTCATACAATGAGCAGTTCTTC
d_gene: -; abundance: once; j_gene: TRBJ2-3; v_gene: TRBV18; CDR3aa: CASSPGDFRGSDTQYF; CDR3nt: TGTGCCAGCTCACCCGGGGACTTCCGAGGATCCGATACGCAGTATTTT
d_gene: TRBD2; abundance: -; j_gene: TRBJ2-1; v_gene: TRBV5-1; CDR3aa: CASSLTSGEYTEQFF; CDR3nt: TGCGCCAGCAGCTTGACTAGCGGGGAGTATACTGAGCAGTTCTTC
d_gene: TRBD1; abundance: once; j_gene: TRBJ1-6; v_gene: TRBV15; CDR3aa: CATSNPGTGFSPLHF; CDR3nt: TGTGCCACCAGCAACCCCGGGACAGGGTTTTCACCCCTCCACTTT
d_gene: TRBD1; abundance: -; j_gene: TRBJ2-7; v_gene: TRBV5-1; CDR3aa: CASSRDRARINEQYF; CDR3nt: TGCGCCAGCAGCCGGGACAGGGCTAGAATTAACGAGCAGTACTTC
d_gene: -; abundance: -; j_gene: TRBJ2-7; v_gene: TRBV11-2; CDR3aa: CASSPFEVSYEQYF; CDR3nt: TGTGCCAGCAGCCCCTTCGAAGTGTCCTACGAGCAGTACTTC
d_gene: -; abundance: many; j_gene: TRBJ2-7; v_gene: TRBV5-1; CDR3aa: CASSLDVYEQYF; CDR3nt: TGCGCCAGCAGCTTGGATGTCTACGAGCAGTACTTC
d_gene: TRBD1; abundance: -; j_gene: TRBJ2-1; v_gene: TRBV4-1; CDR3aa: CASSRDRGSYNEQFF; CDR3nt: TGCGCCAGCAGCCGAGACAGGGGTTCCTACAATGAGCAGTTCTTC